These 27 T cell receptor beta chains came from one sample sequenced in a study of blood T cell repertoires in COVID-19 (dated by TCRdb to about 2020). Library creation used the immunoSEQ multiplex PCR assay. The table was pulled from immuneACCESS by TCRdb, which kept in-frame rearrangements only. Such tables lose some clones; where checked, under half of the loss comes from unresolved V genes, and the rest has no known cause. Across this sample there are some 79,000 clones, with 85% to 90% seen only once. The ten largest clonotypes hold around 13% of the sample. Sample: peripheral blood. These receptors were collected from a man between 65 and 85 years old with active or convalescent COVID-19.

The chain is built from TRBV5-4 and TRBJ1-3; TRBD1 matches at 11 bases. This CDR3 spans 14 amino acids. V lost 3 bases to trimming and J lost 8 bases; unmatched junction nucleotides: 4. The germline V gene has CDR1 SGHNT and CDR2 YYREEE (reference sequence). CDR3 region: CASSWTGGADTIYF. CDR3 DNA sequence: TGTGCCAGCAGCTGGACAGGGGGCGCGGACACCATATATTTT. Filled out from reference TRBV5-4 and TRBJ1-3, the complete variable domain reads ETGVTQSPTHLIKTRGQQVTLRCSSQSGHNTVSWYQQALGQGPQFIFQYYREEENGRGNFPPRFSGLQFPNYSSELNVNALELDDSALYLCASSWTGGADTIYFGEGSWLTVV.

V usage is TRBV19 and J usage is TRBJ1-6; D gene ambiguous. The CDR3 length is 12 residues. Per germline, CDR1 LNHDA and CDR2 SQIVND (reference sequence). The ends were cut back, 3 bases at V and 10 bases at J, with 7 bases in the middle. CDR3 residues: CASSMTGSPLHF. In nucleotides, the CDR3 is TGTGCCAGTAGTATGACGGGGTCACCCCTCCACTTT.

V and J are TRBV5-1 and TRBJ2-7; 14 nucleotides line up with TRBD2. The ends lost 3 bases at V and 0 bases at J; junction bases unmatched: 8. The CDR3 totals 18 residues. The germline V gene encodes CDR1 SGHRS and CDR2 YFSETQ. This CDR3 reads CASSSSLGTSGSSYEQYF. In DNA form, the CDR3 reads TGCGCCAGCAGCTCAAGCCTTGGGACTAGCGGGAGCTCCTACGAGCAGTACTTC.

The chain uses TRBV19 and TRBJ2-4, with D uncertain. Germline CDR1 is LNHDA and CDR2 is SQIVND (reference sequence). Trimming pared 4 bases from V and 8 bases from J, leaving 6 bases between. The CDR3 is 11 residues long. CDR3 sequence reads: CASSTRDIQYF. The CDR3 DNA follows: TGTGCCAGTAGTACTCGGGACATTCAGTACTTC.

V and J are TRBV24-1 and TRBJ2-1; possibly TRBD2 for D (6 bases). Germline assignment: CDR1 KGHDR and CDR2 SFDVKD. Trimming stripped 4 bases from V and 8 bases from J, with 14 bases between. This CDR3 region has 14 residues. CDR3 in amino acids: CATSDPEGRYEQFF. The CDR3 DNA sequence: TGTGCCACCAGTGACCCGGAGGGCCGCTATGAGCAGTTCTTC.

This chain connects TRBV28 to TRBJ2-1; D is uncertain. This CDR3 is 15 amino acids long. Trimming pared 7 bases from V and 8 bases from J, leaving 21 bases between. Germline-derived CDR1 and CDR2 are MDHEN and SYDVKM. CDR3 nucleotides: TGTGCCAGCACCTCCCCCCACGTAGCACTCTATGAGCAGTTCTTC. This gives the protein CASTSPHVALYEQFF.

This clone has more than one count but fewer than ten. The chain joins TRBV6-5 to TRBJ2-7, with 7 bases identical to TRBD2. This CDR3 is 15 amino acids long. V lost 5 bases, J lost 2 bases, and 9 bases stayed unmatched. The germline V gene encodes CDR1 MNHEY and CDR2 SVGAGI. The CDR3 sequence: CASSRLAVGPYEQYF. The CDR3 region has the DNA TGTGCCAGCAGTCGCCTAGCGGTTGGACCCTACGAGCAGTACTTC.

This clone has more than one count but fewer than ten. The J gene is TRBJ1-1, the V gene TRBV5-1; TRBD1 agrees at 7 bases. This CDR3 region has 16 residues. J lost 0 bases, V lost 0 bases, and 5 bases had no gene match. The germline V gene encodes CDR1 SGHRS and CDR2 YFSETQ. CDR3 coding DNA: TGCGCCAGCAGCTTGGGGGCAGGGGGAATGAACACTGAAGCTTTCTTT. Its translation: CASSLGAGGMNTEAFF.

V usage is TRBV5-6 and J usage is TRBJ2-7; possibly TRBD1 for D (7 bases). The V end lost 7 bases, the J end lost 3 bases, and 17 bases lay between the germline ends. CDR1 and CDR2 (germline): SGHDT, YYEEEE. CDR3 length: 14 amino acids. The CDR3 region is CASFRRDRGYEQYF. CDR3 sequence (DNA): TGTGCCAGCTTCCGGCGGGACAGAGGCTACGAGCAGTACTTC.

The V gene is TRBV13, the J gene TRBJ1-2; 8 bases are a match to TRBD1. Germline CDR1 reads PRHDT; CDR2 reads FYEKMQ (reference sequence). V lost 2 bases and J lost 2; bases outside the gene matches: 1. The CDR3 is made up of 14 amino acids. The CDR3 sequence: CASSLWTGNYGYTF. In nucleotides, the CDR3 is TGTGCCAGCAGCTTATGGACAGGGAACTATGGCTACACCTTC.

The DNA for the CDR3 is TGTGCCAGCAGCTCCGTTCCGGGAGTCACTGAAGCTTTCTTT. Translated: CASSSVPGVTEAFF. This chain connects TRBV5-5 to TRBJ1-1; no reliable D call. Looked up from germline, CDR1 is SGHKS and CDR2 is YYEKEE (reference sequence). The CDR3 spans 14 residues. Trimming took off 3 bases at V and 4 bases at J, with 13 bases between the two ends.

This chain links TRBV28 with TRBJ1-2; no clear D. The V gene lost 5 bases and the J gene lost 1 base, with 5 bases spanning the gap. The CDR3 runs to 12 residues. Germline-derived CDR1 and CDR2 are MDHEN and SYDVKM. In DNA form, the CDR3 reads TGTGCCAGCAGTATAAATAACTATGGCTACACCTTC. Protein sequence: CASSINNYGYTF.

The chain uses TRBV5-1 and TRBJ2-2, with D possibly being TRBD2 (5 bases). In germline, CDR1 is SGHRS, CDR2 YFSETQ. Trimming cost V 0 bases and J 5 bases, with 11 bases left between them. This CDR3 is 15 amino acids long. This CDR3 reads CASSLGGGKTGELFF. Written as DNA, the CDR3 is TGCGCCAGCAGCTTGGGAGGAGGAAAAACCGGGGAGCTGTTTTTT.

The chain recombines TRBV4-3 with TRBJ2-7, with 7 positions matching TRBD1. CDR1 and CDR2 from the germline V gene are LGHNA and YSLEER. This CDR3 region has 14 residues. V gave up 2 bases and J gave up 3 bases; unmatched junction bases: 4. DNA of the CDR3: TGCGCCAGCAGCCAATGGGCAGGGGGCTACGAGCAGTACTTC. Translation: CASSQWAGGYEQYF.

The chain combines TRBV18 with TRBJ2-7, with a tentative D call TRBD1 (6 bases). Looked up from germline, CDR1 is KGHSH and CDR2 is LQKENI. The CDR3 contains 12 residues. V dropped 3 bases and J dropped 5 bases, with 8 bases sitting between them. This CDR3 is CASSPGGNEQYF. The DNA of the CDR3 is TGTGCCAGCTCACCTGGGGGCAACGAGCAGTACTTC.

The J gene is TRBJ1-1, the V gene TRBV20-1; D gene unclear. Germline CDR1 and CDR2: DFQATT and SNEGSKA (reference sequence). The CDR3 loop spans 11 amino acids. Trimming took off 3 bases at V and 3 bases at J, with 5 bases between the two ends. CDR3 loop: CSARADTEAFF. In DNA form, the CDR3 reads TGCAGTGCTAGGGCTGACACTGAAGCTTTCTTT.

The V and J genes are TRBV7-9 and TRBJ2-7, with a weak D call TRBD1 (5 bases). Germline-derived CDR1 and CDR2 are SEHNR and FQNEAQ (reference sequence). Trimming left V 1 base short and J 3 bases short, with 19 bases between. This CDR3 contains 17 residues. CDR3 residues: CASSLGWGRPDVYEQYF. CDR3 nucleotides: TGTGCCAGCAGCTTAGGTTGGGGCAGGCCGGACGTCTACGAGCAGTACTTC. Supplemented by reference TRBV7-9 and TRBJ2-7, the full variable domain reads DTGVSQNPRHKITKRGQNVTFRCDPISEHNRLYWYRQTLGQGPEFLTYFQNEAQLEKSRLLSDRFSAERPKGSFSTLEIQRTEQGDSAMYLCASSLGWGRPDVYEQYFGPGTRLTVT.

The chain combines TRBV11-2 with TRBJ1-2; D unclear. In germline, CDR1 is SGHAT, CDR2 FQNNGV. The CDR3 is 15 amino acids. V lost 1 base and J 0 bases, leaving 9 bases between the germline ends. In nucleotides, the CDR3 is TGTGCCAGCAGCTTAGGCGCAACCACTAACTATGGCTACACCTTC. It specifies CASSLGATTNYGYTF.

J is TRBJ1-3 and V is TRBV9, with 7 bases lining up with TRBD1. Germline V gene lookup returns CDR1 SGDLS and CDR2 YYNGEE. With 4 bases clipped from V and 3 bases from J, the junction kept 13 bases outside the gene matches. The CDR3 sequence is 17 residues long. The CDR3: CASSKTGAGGYGNTIYF. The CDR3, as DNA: TGTGCCAGCAGCAAAACCGGGGCAGGGGGTTATGGAAACACCATATATTTT.

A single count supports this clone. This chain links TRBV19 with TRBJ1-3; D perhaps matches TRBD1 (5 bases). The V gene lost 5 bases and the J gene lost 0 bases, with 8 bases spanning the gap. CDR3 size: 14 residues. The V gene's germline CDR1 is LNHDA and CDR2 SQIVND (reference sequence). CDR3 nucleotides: TGTGCCAGTAGTCGACAGTCCTCTGGAAACACCATATATTTT. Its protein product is CASSRQSSGNTIYF.

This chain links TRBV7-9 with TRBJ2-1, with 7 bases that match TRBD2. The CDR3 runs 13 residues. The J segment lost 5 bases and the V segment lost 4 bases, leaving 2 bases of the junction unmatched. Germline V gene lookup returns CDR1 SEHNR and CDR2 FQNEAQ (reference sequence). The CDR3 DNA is TGTGCCAGCAGCTCTAGCGGTAACAATGAGCAGTTCTTC. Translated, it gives CASSSSGNNEQFF.

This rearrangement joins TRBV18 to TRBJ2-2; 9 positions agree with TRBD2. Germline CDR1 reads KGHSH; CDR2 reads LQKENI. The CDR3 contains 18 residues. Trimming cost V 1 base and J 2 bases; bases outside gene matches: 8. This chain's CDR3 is CASSPQTVAGANTGELFF. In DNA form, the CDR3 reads TGTGCCAGCTCACCACAGACGGTAGCGGGAGCAAACACCGGGGAGCTGTTTTTT.

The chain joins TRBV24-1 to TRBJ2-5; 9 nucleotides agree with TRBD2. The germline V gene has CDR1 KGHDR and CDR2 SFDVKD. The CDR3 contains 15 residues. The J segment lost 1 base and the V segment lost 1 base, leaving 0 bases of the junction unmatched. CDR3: CATSDFSGGQETQYF. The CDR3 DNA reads TGTGCCACCAGTGATTTTAGCGGGGGCCAAGAGACCCAGTACTTC.

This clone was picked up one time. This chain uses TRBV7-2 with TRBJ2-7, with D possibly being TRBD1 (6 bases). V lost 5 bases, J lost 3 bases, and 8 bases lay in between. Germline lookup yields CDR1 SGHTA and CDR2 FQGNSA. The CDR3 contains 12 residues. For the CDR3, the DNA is TGTGCCAGCAGCAGGGGGTACTACGAGCAGTACTTC. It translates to CASSRGYYEQYF.

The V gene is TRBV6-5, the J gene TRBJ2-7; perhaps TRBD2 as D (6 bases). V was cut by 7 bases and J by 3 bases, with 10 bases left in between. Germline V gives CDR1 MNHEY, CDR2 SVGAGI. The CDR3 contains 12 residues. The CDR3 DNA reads TGTGCCAGCACTGGGACTCACTACGAGCAGTACTTC. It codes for CASTGTHYEQYF.

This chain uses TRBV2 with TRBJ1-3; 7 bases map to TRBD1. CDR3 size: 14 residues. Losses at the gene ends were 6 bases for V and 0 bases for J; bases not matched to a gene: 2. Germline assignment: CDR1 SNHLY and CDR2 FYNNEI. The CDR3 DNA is TGTGCCAGCAGGGGACAGTCCTCTGGAAACACCATATATTTT. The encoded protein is CASRGQSSGNTIYF.

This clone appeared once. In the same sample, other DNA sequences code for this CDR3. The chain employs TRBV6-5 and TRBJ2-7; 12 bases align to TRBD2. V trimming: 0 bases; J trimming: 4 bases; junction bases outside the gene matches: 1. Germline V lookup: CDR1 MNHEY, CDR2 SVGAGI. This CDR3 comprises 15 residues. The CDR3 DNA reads TGTGCCAGCAGTTACTCGACTAGCGGGAGTTACGAGCAGTACTTC. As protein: CASSYSTSGSYEQYF.